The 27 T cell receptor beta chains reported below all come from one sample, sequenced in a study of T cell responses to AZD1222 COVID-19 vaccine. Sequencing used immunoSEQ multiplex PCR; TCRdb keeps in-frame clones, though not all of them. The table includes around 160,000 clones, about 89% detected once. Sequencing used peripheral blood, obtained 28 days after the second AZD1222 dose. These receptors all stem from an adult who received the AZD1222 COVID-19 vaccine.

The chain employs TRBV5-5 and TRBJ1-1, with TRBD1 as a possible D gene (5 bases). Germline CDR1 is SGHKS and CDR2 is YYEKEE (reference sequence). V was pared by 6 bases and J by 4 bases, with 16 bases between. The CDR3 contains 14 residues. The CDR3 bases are TGTGCCAGCACCATTACAGGACTAGGCACTGAAGCTTTCTTT. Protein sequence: CASTITGLGTEAFF.

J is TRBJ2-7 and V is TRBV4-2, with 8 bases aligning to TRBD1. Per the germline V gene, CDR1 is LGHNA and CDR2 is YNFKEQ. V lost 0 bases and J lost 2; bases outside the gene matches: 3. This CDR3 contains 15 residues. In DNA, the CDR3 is TGTGCCAGCAGCCAAGATCGACAGGGGCCCTACGAGCAGTACTTC. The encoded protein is CASSQDRQGPYEQYF.

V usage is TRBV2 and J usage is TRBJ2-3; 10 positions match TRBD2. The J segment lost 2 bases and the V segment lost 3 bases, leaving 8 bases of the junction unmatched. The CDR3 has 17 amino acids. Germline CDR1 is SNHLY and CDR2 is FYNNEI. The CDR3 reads CASSDVTSGDYTDTQYF. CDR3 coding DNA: TGTGCCAGCAGTGATGTAACTAGCGGGGACTACACAGATACGCAGTATTTT.

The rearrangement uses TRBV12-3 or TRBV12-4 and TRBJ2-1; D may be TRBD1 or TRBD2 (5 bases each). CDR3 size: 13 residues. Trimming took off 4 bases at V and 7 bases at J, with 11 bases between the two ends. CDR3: CASSSGPLNEQFF. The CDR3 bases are TGTGCCAGCAGTTCGGGACCCTTAAATGAGCAGTTCTTC.

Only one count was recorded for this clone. The CDR3 region is CASSDNSVRQFF. CDR3 nucleotides: TGTGCCAGCAGCGACAATTCGGTGAGGCAGTTCTTC. The chain combines TRBV9 with TRBJ2-1; D is undetermined. The V end lost 3 bases, the J end lost 12 bases, and 13 bases lay between the germline ends. Germline CDR1 is SGDLS and CDR2 is YYNGEE. CDR3 size: 12 residues.

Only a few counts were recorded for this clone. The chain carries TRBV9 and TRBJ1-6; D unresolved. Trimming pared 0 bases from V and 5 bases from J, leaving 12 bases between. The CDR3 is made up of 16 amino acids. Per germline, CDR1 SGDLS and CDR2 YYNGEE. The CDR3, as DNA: TGTGCCAGCAGCGTAGGCAGCAACGCTAATAATTCACCCCTCCACTTT. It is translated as CASSVGSNANNSPLHF.

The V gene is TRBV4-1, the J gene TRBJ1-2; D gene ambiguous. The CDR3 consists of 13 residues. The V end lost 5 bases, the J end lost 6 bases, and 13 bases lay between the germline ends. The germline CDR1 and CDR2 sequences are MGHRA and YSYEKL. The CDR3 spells CASSLLPGHGYTF. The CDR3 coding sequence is TGCGCCAGCAGCTTATTACCGGGTCATGGCTACACCTTC.

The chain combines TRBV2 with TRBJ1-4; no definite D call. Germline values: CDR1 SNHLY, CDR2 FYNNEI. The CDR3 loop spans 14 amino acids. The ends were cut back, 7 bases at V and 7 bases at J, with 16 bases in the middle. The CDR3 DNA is TGTGCCAGCACCGACCGTACGGTGGGTGAAAAACTGTTTTTT. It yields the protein CASTDRTVGEKLFF.

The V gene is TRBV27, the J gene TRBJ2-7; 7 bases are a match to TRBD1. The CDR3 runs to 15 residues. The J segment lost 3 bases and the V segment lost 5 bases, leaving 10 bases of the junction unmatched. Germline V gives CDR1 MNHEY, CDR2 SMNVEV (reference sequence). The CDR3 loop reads CASSLRGQSLYEQYF. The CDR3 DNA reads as TGTGCCAGCAGTCTCCGGGGACAGAGCCTCTACGAGCAGTACTTC.

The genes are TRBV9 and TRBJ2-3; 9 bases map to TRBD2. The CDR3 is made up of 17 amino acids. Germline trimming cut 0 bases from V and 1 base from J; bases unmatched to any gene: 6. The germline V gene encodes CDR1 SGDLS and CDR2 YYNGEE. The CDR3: CASSVGASGDGTDTQYF. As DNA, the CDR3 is TGTGCCAGCAGCGTAGGGGCTAGCGGGGATGGCACAGATACGCAGTATTTT.

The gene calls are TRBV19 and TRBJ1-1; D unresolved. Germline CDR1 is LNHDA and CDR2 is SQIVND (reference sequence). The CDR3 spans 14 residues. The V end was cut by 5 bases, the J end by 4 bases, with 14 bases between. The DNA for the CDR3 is TGTGCCAGTAGTGCCGGGGTGATGGGCACTGAAGCTTTCTTT. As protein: CASSAGVMGTEAFF.

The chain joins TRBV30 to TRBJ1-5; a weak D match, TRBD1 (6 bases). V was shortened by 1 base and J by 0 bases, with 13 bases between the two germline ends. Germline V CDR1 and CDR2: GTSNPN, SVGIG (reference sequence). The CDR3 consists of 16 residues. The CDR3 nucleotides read TGTGCCTGGAGTGGGCCGGGGGGGCTTAGCAATCAGCCCCAGCATTTT. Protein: CAWSGPGGLSNQPQHF.

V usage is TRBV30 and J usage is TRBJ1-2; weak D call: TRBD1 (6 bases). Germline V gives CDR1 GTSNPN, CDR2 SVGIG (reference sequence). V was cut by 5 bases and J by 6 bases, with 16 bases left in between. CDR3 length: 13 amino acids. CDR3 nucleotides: TGTGCCTGGGACCTAACAGGGTATCATGGCTACACCTTC. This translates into CAWDLTGYHGYTF.

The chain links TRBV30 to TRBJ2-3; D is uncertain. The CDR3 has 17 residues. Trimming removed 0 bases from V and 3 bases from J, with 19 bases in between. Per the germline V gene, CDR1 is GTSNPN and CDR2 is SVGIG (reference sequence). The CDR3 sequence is CAWSVFARELGTDTQYF. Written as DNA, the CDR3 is TGTGCCTGGAGTGTATTTGCCCGCGAGCTGGGAACAGATACGCAGTATTTT.

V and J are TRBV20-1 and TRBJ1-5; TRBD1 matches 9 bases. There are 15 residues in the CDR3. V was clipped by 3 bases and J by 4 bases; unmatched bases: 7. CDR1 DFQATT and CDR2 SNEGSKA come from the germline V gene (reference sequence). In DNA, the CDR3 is TGCAGTGCTAGTCTTGGGACAGGGCAGAATCAGCCCCAGCATTTT. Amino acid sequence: CSASLGTGQNQPQHF.

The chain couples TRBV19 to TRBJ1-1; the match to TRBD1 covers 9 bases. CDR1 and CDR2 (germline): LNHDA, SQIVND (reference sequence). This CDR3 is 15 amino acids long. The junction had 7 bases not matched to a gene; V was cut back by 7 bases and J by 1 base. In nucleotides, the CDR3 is TGTGCCAGTACCCCTAGGGGACAGGGGAACACTGAAGCTTTCTTT. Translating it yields CASTPRGQGNTEAFF.

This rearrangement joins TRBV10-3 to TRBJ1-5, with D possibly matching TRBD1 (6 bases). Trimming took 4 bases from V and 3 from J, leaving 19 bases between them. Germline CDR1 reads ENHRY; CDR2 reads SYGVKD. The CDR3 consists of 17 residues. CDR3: CAISGGGGAGNNQPQHF. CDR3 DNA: TGTGCCATCAGTGGAGGGGGTGGGGCAGGTAACAATCAGCCCCAGCATTTT.

This CDR3 is CAISDSRADLPGGYTF. CDR3 sequence (DNA): TGTGCCATCAGTGACTCCCGGGCAGATCTCCCAGGAGGCTACACCTTC. This chain uses TRBV10-3 with TRBJ1-2; no clear D gene. The CDR3 extends over 16 amino acids. CDR1 is ENHRY and CDR2 is SYGVKD in the germline V gene. The V end was cut by 3 bases, the J end by 8 bases, with 22 bases between.

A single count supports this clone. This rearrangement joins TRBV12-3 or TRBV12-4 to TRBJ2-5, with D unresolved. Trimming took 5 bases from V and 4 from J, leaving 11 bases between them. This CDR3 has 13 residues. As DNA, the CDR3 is TGTGCCAGCAGTCCACCTTCAGTAGAGACCCAGTACTTC. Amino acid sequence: CASSPPSVETQYF.

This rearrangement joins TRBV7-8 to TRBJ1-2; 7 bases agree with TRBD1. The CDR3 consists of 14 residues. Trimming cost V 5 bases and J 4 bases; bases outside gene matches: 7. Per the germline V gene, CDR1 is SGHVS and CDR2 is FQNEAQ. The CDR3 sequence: CASSTRDRLYGYTF. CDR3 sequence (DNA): TGTGCCAGCAGCACCCGGGACAGACTCTATGGCTACACCTTC.

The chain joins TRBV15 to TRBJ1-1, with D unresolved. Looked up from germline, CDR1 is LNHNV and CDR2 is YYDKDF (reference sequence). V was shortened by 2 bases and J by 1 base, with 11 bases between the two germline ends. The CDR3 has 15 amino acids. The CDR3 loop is CATSRRRARNTEAFF. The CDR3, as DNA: TGTGCCACCAGCAGACGAAGAGCAAGGAACACTGAAGCTTTCTTT.

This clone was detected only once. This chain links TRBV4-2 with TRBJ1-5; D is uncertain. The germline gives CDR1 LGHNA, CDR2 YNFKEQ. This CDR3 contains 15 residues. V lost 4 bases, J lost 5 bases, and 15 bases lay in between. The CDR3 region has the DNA TGTGCCAGCAGCCGGGAGGGAGTCGTGGATCAGCCCCAGCATTTT. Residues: CASSREGVVDQPQHF.

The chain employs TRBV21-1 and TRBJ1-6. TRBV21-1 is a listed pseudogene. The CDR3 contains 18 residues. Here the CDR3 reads CASSKAFETPGSNSPLHF. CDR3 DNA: TGTGCCAGCAGCAAAGCTTTTGAGACACCAGGGAGTAATTCACCCCTCCACTTT.

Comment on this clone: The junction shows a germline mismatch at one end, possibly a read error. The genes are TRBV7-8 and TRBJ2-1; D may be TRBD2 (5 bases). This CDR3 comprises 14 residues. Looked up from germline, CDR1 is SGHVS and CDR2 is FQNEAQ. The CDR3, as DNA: TGTGCCAGCAGCTTAGTAGCGTTGTACAAGGAGCAGTTCTTC. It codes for CASSLVALYKEQFF.

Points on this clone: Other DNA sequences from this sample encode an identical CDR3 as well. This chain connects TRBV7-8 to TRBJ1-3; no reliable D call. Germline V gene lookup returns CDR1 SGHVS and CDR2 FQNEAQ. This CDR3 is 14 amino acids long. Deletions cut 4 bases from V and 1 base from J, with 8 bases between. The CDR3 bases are TGTGCCAGCAGCTCCCCCTCATCTGGAAACACCATATATTTT. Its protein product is CASSSPSSGNTIYF.

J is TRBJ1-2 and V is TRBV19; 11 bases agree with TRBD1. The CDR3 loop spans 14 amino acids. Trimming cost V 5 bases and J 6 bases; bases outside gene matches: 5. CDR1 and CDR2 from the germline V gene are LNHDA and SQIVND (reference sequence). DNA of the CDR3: TGTGCCAGTAGTGGCGGACAGGGGGCGAATGGCTACACCTTC. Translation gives CASSGGQGANGYTF.

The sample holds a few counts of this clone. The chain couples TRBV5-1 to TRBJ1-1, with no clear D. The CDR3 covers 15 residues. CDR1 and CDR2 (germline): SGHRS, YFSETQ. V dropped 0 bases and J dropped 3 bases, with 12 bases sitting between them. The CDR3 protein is CASSLDTYGDTEAFF. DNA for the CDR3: TGCGCCAGCAGCTTGGACACTTATGGGGACACTGAAGCTTTCTTT.